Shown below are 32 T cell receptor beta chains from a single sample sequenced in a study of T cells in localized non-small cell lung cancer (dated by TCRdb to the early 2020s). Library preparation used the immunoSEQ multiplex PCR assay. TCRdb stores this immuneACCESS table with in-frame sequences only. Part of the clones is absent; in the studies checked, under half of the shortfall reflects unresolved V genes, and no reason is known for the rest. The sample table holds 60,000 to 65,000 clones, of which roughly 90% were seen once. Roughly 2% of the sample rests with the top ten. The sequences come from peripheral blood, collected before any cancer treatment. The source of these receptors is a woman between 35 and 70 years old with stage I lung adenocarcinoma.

CDR3 protein: CSVERKEGEAFF. The CDR3 DNA sequence: TGCAGCGTTGAAAGAAAGGAAGGAGAAGCTTTCTTT. The chain links TRBV29-1 to TRBJ1-1; unclear D gene. Trimming cost V 2 bases and J 8 bases, with 12 bases left between them. This CDR3 has 12 residues. Per germline, CDR1 SQVTM and CDR2 ANQGSEA.

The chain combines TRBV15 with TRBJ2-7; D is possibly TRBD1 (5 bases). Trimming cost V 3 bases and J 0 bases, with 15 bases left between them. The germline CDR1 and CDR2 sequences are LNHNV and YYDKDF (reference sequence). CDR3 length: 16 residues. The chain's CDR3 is CATSSRPAGNSYEQYF. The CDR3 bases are TGTGCCACCAGCAGCAGACCAGCAGGGAACTCCTACGAGCAGTACTTC.

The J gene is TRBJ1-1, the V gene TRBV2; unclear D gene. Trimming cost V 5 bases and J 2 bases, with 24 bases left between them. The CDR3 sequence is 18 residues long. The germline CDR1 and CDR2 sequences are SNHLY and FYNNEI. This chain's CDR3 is CASSPNGLVGTTNTEAFF. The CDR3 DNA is TGTGCCAGCAGTCCAAATGGGCTGGTCGGCACGACCAACACTGAAGCTTTCTTT.

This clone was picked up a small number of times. The CDR3 DNA sequence: TGTGCCAGCAGCTTGTGGGACAGGGCTAATCAGCCCCAGCATTTT. This sequence encodes CASSLWDRANQPQHF. The chain links TRBV5-6 to TRBJ1-5; 9 nucleotides match TRBD1. The junction had 3 bases not matched to a gene; V was cut back by 1 base and J by 4 bases. The germline gives CDR1 SGHDT, CDR2 YYEEEE. The CDR3 is 15 amino acids. The full variable domain, in which reference TRBV5-6 and TRBJ1-5 provide the parts outside the CDR3, is DAGVTQSPTHLIKTRGQQVTLRCSPKSGHDTVSWYQQALGQGPQFIFQYYEEEERQRGNFPDRFSGHQFPNYSSELNVNALLLGDSALYLCASSLWDRANQPQHFGDGTRLSIL.

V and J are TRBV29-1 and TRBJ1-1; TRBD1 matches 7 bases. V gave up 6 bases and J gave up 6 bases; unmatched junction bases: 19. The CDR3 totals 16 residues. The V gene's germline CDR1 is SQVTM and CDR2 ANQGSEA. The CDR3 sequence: CSVHTPDRPPFPEAFF. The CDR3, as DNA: TGCAGCGTCCATACACCGGACAGGCCCCCTTTTCCTGAAGCTTTCTTT. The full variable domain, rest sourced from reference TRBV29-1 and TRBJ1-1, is SAVISQKPSRDICQRGTSLTIQCQVDSQVTMMFWYRQQPGQSLTLIATANQGSEATYESGFVIDKFPISRPNLTFSTLTVSNMSPEDSSIYLCSVHTPDRPPFPEAFFGQGTRLTVV.

The CDR3 is CASSRGTSGRLSYEQYF. The CDR3 DNA follows: TGTGCCAGCAGCCGTGGGACTAGCGGGAGGTTATCCTACGAGCAGTACTTC. V usage is TRBV7-9 and J usage is TRBJ2-7, with 15 bases that match TRBD2. Trimming removed 5 bases from V and 1 base from J; junction bases left unmatched: 6. The CDR3 consists of 17 residues. In germline, CDR1 is SEHNR, CDR2 FQNEAQ (reference sequence).

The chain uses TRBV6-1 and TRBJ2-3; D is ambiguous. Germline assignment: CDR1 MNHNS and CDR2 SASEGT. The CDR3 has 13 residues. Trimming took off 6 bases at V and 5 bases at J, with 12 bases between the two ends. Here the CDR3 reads CASRPNSGDTQYF. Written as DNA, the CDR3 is TGTGCCAGCAGGCCCAATAGTGGAGATACGCAGTATTTT.

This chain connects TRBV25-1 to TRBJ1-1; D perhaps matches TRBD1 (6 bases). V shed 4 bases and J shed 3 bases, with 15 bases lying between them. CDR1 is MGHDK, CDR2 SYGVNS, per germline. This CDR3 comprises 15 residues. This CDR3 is CASSAEGGRYTEAFF. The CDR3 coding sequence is TGTGCCAGCAGTGCTGAAGGGGGGCGATACACTGAAGCTTTCTTT.

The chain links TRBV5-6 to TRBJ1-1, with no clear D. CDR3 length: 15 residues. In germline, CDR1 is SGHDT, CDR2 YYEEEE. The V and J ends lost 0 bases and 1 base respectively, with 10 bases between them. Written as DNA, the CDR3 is TGTGCCAGCAGCTTGGAAGGCCGAGAGAACACTGAAGCTTTCTTT. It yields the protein CASSLEGRENTEAFF.

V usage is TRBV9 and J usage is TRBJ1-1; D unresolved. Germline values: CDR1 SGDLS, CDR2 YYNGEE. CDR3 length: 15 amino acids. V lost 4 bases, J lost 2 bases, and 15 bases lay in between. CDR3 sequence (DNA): TGTGCCAGCAGCCCTCTGGCCATGCGAAACACTGAAGCTTTCTTT. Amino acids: CASSPLAMRNTEAFF.

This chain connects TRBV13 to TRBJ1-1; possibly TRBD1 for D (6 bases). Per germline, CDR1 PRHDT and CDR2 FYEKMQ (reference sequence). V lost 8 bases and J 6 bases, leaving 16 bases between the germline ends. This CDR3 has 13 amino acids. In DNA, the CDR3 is TGTGCCAGCGGCCTTAATGGGGGGCCTGAAGCTTTCTTT. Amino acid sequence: CASGLNGGPEAFF.

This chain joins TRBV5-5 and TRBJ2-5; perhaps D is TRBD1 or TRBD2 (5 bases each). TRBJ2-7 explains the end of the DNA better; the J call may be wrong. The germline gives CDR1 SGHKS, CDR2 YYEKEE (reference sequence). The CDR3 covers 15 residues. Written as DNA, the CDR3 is TGTGCCAGCAGCTTGGACGGGGCGAGCTCCTACGAGCAGTACTTC. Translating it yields CASSLDGASSYEQYF.

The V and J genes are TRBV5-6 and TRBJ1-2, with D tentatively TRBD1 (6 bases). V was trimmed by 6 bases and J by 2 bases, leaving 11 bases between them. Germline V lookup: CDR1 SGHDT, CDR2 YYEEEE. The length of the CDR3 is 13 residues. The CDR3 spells CASKGGTNYGYTF. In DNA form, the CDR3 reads TGTGCCAGCAAGGGGGGGACGAACTATGGCTACACCTTC. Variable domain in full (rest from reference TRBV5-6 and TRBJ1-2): DAGVTQSPTHLIKTRGQQVTLRCSPKSGHDTVSWYQQALGQGPQFIFQYYEEEERQRGNFPDRFSGHQFPNYSSELNVNALLLGDSALYLCASKGGTNYGYTFGSGTRLTVV.

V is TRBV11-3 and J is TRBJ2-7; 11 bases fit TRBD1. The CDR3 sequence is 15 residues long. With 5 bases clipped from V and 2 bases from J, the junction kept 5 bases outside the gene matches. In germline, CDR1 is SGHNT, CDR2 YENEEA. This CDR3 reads CASSPGTGGPYEQYF. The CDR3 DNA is TGTGCCAGCAGCCCCGGGACAGGGGGGCCCTACGAGCAGTACTTC. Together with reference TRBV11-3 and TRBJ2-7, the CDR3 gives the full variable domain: EAGVVQSPRYKIIEKKQPVAFWCNPISGHNTLYWYLQNLGQGPELLIRYENEEAVDDSQLPKDRFSAERLKGVDSTLKIQPAELGDSAVYLCASSPGTGGPYEQYFGPGTRLTVT.

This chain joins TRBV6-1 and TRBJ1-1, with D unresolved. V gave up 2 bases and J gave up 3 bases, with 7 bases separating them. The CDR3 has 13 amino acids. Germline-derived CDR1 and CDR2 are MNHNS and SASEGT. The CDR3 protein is CASSEITDTEAFF. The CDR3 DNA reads TGTGCCAGCAGTGAAATCACAGACACTGAAGCTTTCTTT.

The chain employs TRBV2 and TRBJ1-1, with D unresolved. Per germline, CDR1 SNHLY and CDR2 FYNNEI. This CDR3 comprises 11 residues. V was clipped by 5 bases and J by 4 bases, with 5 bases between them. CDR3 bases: TGTGCCAGCAGTCCTTCCACTGAAGCTTTCTTT. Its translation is CASSPSTEAFF.

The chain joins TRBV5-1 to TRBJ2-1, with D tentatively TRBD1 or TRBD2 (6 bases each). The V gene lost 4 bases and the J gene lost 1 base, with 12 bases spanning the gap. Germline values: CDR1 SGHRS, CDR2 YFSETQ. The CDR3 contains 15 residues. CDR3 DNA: TGCGCCAGCAGCCCGGGGGCCCTATCCTACAATGAGCAGTTCTTC. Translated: CASSPGALSYNEQFF.

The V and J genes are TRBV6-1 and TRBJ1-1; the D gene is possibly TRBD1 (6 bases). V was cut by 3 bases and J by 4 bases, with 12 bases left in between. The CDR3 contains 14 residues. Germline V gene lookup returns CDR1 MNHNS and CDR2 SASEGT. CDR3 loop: CASSDLGGRTEAFF. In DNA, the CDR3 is TGTGCCAGCAGTGATTTAGGGGGTCGCACTGAAGCTTTCTTT.

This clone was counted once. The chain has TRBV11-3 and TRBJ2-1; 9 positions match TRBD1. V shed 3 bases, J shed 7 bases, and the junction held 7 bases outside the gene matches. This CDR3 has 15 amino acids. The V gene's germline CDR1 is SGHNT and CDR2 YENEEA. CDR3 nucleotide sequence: TGTGCCAGCAGCTTGGGAGGGACAGGGCTAAATGAGCAGTTCTTC. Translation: CASSLGGTGLNEQFF.

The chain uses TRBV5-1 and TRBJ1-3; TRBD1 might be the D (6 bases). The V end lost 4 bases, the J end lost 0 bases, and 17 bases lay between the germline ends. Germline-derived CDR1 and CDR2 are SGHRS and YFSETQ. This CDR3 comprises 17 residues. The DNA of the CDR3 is TGCGCCAGCAGCACTCGACCCGGGACACTCTCTGGAAACACCATATATTTT. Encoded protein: CASSTRPGTLSGNTIYF. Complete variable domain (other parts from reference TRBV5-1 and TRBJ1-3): KAGVTQTPRYLIKTRGQQVTLSCSPISGHRSVSWYQQTPGQGLQFLFEYFSETQRNKGNFPGRFSGRQFSNSRSEMNVSTLELGDSALYLCASSTRPGTLSGNTIYFGEGSWLTVV.

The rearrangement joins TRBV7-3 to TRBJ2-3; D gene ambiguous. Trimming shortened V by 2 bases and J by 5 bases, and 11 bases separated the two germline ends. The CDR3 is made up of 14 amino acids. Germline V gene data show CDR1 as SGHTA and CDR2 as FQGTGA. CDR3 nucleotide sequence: TGTGCCAGCAGCTTAGGTCCTAGTCAAGATACGCAGTATTTT. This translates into CASSLGPSQDTQYF.

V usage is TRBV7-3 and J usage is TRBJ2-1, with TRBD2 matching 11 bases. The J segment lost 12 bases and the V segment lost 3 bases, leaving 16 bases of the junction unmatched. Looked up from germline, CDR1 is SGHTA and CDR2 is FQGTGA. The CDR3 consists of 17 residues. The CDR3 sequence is CASSLGAGLAGPEVQFF. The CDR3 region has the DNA TGTGCCAGCAGCTTGGGGGCTGGACTAGCGGGCCCCGAAGTGCAGTTCTTC.

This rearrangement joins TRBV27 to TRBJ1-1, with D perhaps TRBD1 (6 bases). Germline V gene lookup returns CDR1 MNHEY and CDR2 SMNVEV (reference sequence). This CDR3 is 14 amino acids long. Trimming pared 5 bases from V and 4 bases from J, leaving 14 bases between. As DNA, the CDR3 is TGTGCCAGCAGTCGGATCTTCAGGGGCACTGAAGCTTTCTTT. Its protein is CASSRIFRGTEAFF.

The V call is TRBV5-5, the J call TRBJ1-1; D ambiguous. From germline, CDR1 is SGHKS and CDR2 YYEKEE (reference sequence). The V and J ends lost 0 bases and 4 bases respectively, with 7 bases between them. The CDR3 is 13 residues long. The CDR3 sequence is CASSLEGGTEAFF. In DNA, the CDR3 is TGTGCCAGCAGCTTGGAGGGTGGCACTGAAGCTTTCTTT.

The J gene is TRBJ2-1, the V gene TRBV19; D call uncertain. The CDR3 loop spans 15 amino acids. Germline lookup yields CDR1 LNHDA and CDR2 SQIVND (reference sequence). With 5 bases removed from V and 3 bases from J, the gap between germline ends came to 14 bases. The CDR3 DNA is TGTGCCAGTAGTCCCACCGGAGTTGGCTACAATGAGCAGTTCTTC. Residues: CASSPTGVGYNEQFF. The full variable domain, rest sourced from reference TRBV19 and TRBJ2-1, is DGGITQSPKYLFRKEGQNVTLSCEQNLNHDAMYWYRQDPGQGLRLIYYSQIVNDFQKGDIAEGYSVSREKKESFPLTVTSAQKNPTAFYLCASSPTGVGYNEQFFGPGTRLTVL.

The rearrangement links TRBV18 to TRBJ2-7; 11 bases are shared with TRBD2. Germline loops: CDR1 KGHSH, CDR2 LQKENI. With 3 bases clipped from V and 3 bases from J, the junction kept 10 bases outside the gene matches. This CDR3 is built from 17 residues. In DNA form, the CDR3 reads TGTGCCAGCTCACCGGACAGACTAGCGGGGAAAGGCTACGAGCAGTACTTC. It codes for CASSPDRLAGKGYEQYF.

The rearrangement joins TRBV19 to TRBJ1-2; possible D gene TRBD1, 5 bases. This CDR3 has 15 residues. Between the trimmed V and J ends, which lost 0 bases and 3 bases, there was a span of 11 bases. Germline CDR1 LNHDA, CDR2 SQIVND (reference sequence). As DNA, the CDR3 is TGTGCCAGTAGTATAGATTTAAGGGGAGACTATGGCTACACCTTC. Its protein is CASSIDLRGDYGYTF.

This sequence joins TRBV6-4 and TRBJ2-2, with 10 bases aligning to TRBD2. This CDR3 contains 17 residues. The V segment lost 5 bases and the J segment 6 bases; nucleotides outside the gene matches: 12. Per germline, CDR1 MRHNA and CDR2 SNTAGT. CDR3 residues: CASSSLAGERSPGELFF. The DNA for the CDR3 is TGTGCCAGCAGTAGCCTAGCGGGAGAGAGGAGTCCCGGGGAGCTGTTTTTT.

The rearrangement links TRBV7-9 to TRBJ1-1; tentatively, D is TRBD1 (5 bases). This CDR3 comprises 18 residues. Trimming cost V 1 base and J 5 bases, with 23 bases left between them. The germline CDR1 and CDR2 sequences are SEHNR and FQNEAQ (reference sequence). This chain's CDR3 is CASSLGSWVGGRRTEAFF. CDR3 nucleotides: TGTGCCAGCAGCTTAGGTAGTTGGGTTGGGGGTCGACGGACTGAAGCTTTCTTT.

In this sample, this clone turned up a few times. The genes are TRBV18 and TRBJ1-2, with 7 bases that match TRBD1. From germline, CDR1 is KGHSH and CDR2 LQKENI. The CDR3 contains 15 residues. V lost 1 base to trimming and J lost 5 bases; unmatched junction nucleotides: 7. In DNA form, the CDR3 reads TGTGCCAGCTCACCACGCGGATTGACAGGGTATGGCTACACCTTC. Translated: CASSPRGLTGYGYTF.

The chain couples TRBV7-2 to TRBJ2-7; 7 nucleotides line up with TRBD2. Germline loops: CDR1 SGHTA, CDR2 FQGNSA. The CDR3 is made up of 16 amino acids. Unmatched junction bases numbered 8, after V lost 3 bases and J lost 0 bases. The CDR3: CASSFGSSGTSYEQYF. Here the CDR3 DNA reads TGTGCCAGCAGCTTTGGTTCTAGCGGTACCTCCTACGAGCAGTACTTC.

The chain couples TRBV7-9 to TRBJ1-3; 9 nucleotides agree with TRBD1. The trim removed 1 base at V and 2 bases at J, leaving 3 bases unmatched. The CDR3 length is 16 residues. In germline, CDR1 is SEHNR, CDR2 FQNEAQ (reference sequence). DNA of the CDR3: TGTGCCAGCAGCTTAGAAAGACAGGGGGCTGGAAACACCATATATTTT. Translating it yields CASSLERQGAGNTIYF.